What follows is one T cell receptor (beta chain) and its context. This sample was taken from a study of cytomegalovirus exposure and HLA in healthy donors. It was with 60 Vbeta and 13 Jbeta primers that the PCR ran. The assay was immunoSEQ multiplex PCR, and TCRdb's table has in-frame clones only and misses some. The sample contains about 210,000 clones, about 85% of which appear only once. The CDR3 has 14 amino acids. Germline CDR1 and CDR2: SGHTA and FQGNSA. The V and J ends lost 5 bases and 13 bases respectively, with 20 bases between them. The TCR comes from a woman in her 50s in good health and CMV-seropositive. This rearrangement joins TRBV7-2 to TRBJ1-4, with a tentative D call TRBD1 (5 bases). Sequencing input: PBMCs. The CDR3 is CASSRTGETSRLFF. The DNA of the CDR3 is TGTGCCAGCAGCCGAACGGGGGAGACCTCAAGACTGTTTTTT.